The rows below give T cell receptor beta chains drawn from one sample of a study of response to subunit inactivated influenza vaccine. TCRdb passed the RT-PCR reads through MiXCR, listing each CDR3 protein once. The sample has 550,000 to 600,000 distinct CDR3 sequences; 10% to 15% are singletons. The sample here was PBMCs from blood, taken on the day of vaccination. These receptor sequences come from a man aged 50 or older who received an inactivated influenza vaccine. The CDR3 runs from the conserved cysteine through the conserved F or W. D genes are given only for firm matches. Clone size appears in some rows only: once, few, many, or a class for an expanded clone.

abundance: many
v_gene: TRBV4-2
d_gene: .
j_gene: TRBJ2-1
CDR3aa: CASSPQENRDSPFF
CDR3nt: TGTGCCAGCAGCCCTCAAGAAAACCGGGACTCCCCTTTCTTC

abundance: few
v_gene: TRBV20-1
d_gene: .
j_gene: TRBJ2-3
CDR3aa: CSARGIADTQYF
CDR3nt: TGCAGTGCTAGGGGGATCGCAGATACGCAGTATTTT

abundance: .
v_gene: TRBV6-5
d_gene: .
j_gene: TRBJ2-7
CDR3aa: CASSYSTPTYEQYF
CDR3nt: TGTGCCAGCAGTTACTCTACACCTACCTACGAGCAGTACTTC

abundance: few
v_gene: TRBV30
d_gene: .
j_gene: TRBJ2-3
CDR3aa: CAWSGGQRTDTQYF
CDR3nt: TGTGCCTGGAGCGGGGGGCAACGCACAGATACGCAGTATTTT

abundance: few
v_gene: TRBV7-2
d_gene: .
j_gene: TRBJ2-1
CDR3aa: CASSLGGWVDEQFF
CDR3nt: TGTGCCAGCAGTTTGGGGGGATGGGTCGATGAGCAGTTCTTC

abundance: few
v_gene: TRBV7-2
d_gene: TRBD1
j_gene: TRBJ2-7
CDR3aa: CASSGRQGRYEQYF
CDR3nt: TGTGCCAGCAGCGGGAGACAGGGGAGGTACGAGCAGTACTTC

abundance: .
v_gene: TRBV10-3
d_gene: .
j_gene: TRBJ2-7
CDR3aa: CAISPRVAYEQYF
CDR3nt: TGTGCCATCAGTCCCAGGGTTGCCTACGAGCAGTACTTC

abundance: many
v_gene: TRBV12-3/TRBV12-4
d_gene: .
j_gene: TRBJ2-1
CDR3aa: CASTLQGSSYNEQFF
CDR3nt: TGTGCCAGCACCCTACAGGGTAGTTCCTACAATGAGCAGTTCTTC

abundance: .
v_gene: TRBV7-8
d_gene: .
j_gene: TRBJ2-7
CDR3aa: CASSLWTYDEQYF
CDR3nt: TGTGCCAGCAGCTTATGGACATACGACGAGCAGTACTTC

abundance: .
v_gene: TRBV28
d_gene: .
j_gene: TRBJ2-7
CDR3aa: CASSRVGYEQYF
CDR3nt: TGTGCCAGCAGCCGCGTGGGCTACGAGCAGTACTTC

abundance: many
v_gene: TRBV7-8
d_gene: .
j_gene: TRBJ2-1
CDR3aa: CASSPLGHSNEQFF
CDR3nt: TGTGCCAGCAGCCCACTCGGGCACTCCAATGAGCAGTTCTTC

abundance: many
v_gene: TRBV12-3/TRBV12-4
d_gene: .
j_gene: TRBJ1-2
CDR3aa: CASTLGYRYNYGYTF
CDR3nt: TGTGCCAGCACTCTAGGGTATAGGTATAACTATGGCTACACCTTC

abundance: few
v_gene: TRBV3-1
d_gene: .
j_gene: TRBJ2-3
CDR3aa: CASSRPDSTDTQYF
CDR3nt: TGTGCCAGCAGCCGCCCGGACAGCACAGATACGCAGTATTTT

abundance: .
v_gene: TRBV29-1
d_gene: TRBD2
j_gene: TRBJ2-5
CDR3aa: CSVDRTSGGTQYF
CDR3nt: TGCAGCGTTGATAGGACTAGCGGGGGGACCCAGTACTTC

abundance: few
v_gene: TRBV7-2
d_gene: TRBD2
j_gene: TRBJ2-3
CDR3aa: CASSSEAGFADTQYF
CDR3nt: TGTGCCAGCAGCTCCGAAGCGGGGTTCGCAGATACGCAGTATTTT

abundance: .
v_gene: TRBV6-2/TRBV6-3
d_gene: .
j_gene: TRBJ2-2
CDR3aa: CASRVGWNTGELFF
CDR3nt: TGTGCCAGCCGAGTCGGTTGGAACACCGGGGAGCTGTTTTTT

abundance: many
v_gene: TRBV18
d_gene: .
j_gene: TRBJ1-2
CDR3aa: CASSGGNYGYTF
CDR3nt: TGTGCCAGCTCCGGAGGGAACTATGGCTACACCTTC

abundance: .
v_gene: TRBV20-1
d_gene: TRBD2
j_gene: TRBJ2-5
CDR3aa: CSGRGALAGGLETQYF
CDR3nt: TGCAGTGGGAGAGGAGCCCTAGCGGGAGGTTTGGAGACCCAGTACTTC

abundance: few
v_gene: TRBV7-3
d_gene: .
j_gene: TRBJ1-1
CDR3aa: CASSLTGAGNAEAFF
CDR3nt: TGTGCCAGCAGCTTAACTGGGGCAGGGAATGCTGAAGCTTTCTTT

abundance: .
v_gene: TRBV18
d_gene: .
j_gene: TRBJ2-7
CDR3aa: CASSPQRGSYEQYF
CDR3nt: TGTGCCAGCTCACCCCAAAGGGGGTCCTACGAGCAGTACTTC

abundance: .
v_gene: TRBV3-1
d_gene: .
j_gene: TRBJ1-2
CDR3aa: CASSQDYGGHGYTF
CDR3nt: TGTGCCAGCAGCCAAGATTACGGGGGCCATGGCTACACCTTC

abundance: .
v_gene: TRBV20-1
d_gene: TRBD1
j_gene: TRBJ2-7
CDR3aa: CSAIDRGSYEQYF
CDR3nt: TGCAGTGCAATAGACAGGGGATCCTACGAGCAGTACTTC

abundance: many
v_gene: TRBV20-1
d_gene: TRBD2
j_gene: TRBJ2-3
CDR3aa: CSASVLAGGRTDTQYF
CDR3nt: TGCAGTGCTAGTGTTCTAGCGGGGGGACGCACAGATACGCAGTATTTT

abundance: .
v_gene: TRBV2
d_gene: .
j_gene: TRBJ2-5
CDR3aa: CASLPPGGLAETQYF
CDR3nt: TGTGCCAGCCTCCCTCCTGGGGGGTTGGCGGAGACCCAGTACTTC

abundance: many
v_gene: TRBV10-3
d_gene: TRBD1
j_gene: TRBJ2-7
CDR3aa: CAIRPGQIYEQYF
CDR3nt: TGTGCCATCAGGCCGGGACAGATCTACGAGCAGTACTTC

abundance: .
v_gene: TRBV6-2/TRBV6-3
d_gene: .
j_gene: TRBJ2-7
CDR3aa: CASAAGTPYEQYF
CDR3nt: TGTGCCAGCGCCGCCGGGACACCATACGAGCAGTACTTC

abundance: once
v_gene: TRBV11-2
d_gene: TRBD2
j_gene: TRBJ2-7
CDR3aa: CASSPTNWTSETYEQYF
CDR3nt: TGTGCCAGCAGCCCCACAAACTGGACTAGCGAAACCTACGAGCAGTACTTC